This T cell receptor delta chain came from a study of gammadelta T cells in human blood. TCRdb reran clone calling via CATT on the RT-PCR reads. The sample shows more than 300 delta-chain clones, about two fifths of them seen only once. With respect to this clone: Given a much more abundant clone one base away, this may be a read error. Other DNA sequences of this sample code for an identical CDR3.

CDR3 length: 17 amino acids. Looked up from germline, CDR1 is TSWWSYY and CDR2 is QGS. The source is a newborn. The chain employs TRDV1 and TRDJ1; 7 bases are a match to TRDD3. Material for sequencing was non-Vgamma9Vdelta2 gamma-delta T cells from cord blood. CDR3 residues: CALGNSWGGVYTDKLIF. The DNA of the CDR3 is TGTGCTCTTGGAAACAGCTGGGGGGGGGTGTACACTGATAAACTCATCTTT.